Described below is a single TCR beta chain sequence and its context. Its antigen is still unknown. TCRdb re-called the RT-PCR reads through MiXCR, storing one row per CDR3 protein. The sample lists about 540,000 distinct CDR3 sequences, 20% to 25% occurring once. The data originate from a study of response to subunit inactivated influenza vaccine. Study-wide results and caveats: Authors suggested each seasonal influenza vaccination recruits few new T cells.

After removal of 2 bases from V and 6 bases from J, the junction contained 8 bases not matched to a gene. CDR3 length: 17 residues. The germline CDR1 and CDR2 sequences are KGHSH and LQKENI. Another study also made use of these data, one on T cells expressing NK-cell markers. This second study says: Scientists made TCR beta cDNA using 5'RACE template switching with UMIs. Investigators obtained TCR beta repertoires from sorted CD3+CD56+NKG2C+, CD3+CD56+NKG2C- and CD3+CD56-NKG2C+ T cells. Six or seven donors carried dominant NKG2C+ clonotypes that made up roughly 1.0-7.0% of their CD8+ T cells. In several donors, dominant clonotypes made up roughly 25-60.1% of CD3+CD56-NKG2C+ cells.

The TCR originated in a man between 45 and 60 years old who received an inactivated influenza vaccine. The sample in question was CD4+ T cells sorted from PBMCs, obtained 11 to 12 days after vaccination. The chain links TRBV18 to TRBJ2-1, with 12 bases that match TRBD1. CDR3 coding DNA: TGTGCCAGCTCACCATACACGGGACAGGGGGCGATCAATGAGCAGTTCTTC. Translating it yields CASSPYTGQGAINEQFF.